This T cell receptor beta chain was recorded in a study of T cells in Graves' hyperthyroidism and ophthalmopathy (dated by TCRdb to about 2019). About the investigation overall: Peripheral blood was collected at initial diagnosis, before any treatment. To identify distinguishing TCR V-J signatures, a discovery cohort of about a hundred patients was used, comprising 40 to 45 with Graves' ophthalmopathy and around 57 with stable Graves' hyperthyroidism. Whether ophthalmopathy could be predicted prospectively was tested in an independent validation cohort made up of roughly 19 hyperthyroidism patients plus 17 patients who later progressed to ophthalmopathy. The approximately 90 discovery patients were divided at random into training and test sets in a 7:3 ratio. The study also compared thyroid tissue and blood T-cell repertoires from a handful of Graves' hyperthyroidism patients. After blood sampling, hyperthyroidism patients were treated with methimazole at a starting dose of 30 mg daily, and ophthalmopathy patients were treated with high-dose intravenous methylprednisolone. According to the paper, TCR Vbeta CDR3 sequencing was carried out on roughly 130 peripheral blood samples, which came from 40 to 45 ophthalmopathy, approximately 72 hyperthyroidism and around 17 progressor patients.

V is cut by 2 bases and J by 0 bases, and the space between the germline ends is 10 bases. CDR1 and CDR2 are read off the germline V gene as SNHLY and FYNNEI. There are 16 amino acids in the CDR3, from cysteine to phenylalanine inclusive. The entry retains the CDR3 DNA only, 48 bases that are in frame from base 1. Stable Graves' hyperthyroidism was defined as no progression to ophthalmopathy during 18 months of follow-up. Hyperthyroidism patients were aged 18 to 65 years and newly diagnosed, with disease duration of less than 2 months. Patients with uncontrolled infections, other autoimmune diseases, pregnancy or lactation were excluded. Diagnoses relied on clinical symptoms, serum thyroxine and TRAb, thyroid ultrasound and orbital computed tomography. PBMCs were isolated from about 9 ml of fresh peripheral blood by Ficoll-Paque density gradient centrifugation. Total RNA was extracted using Trizol reagent, and RNA quality was assessed on an Agilent 2100 Bioanalyzer.

The TCR beta CDR3 regions were amplified from RNA transcripts. A first-round RT-PCR of the TCR CDR3 used the HTBI primer set with the Qiagen OneStep RT-PCR kit. Libraries were constructed in a second round of multiplex PCR, after which size selection and purification were performed. The libraries were sequenced on an Illumina HiSeq2000 using paired-end 100 bp reads. The study's processing was this. Raw data were processed with SOAPnuke, discarding reads with adapters, uncalled bases, mean Phred below 15, or no exact constant-primer or identifier match. High-quality paired reads were merged with COPE v1.2.5, and unique nucleotide sequences were defined as clonotypes. Clonotypes were aligned to IMGT TRBV, TRBD and TRBJ reference segments using MiTCR v1.1. Analysis was restricted to V-J combinations with a frequency above 0.0001, which covered about 99% of repertoires. The TCS score was defined as the ratio of F50 (clonal expansion) to E x V (chaos), calculated using BLOSUM62-based TCRdist between CDR3 peptides within each V-J. Welch's t-statistics and random forest reduced 500 to 550 V-J features to under 15, which were used in a naive Bayes classifier (R e1071). TCRdb redid the processing of the public reads, applying fastp at Q25 and MiXCR, and retained in-frame beta chains. Identical CDR3 protein sequences are pooled into one entry, listed with their most common genes and DNA. TCRdb, not the authors, supplied the V and J calls. For this sample there are approximately 480,000 distinct CDR3 sequences; around 20% appear just once. The leading ten clones occupy approximately 26% of the sample.

In this sample, this clonotype turned up a few times. What antigen it recognizes has not been identified. Within one base of it there is no much larger clone, and no base qualities were kept. On the study overall, not on this receptor specifically: In validation, the model predicted progression to ophthalmopathy with roughly 66% sensitivity and less than 75% specificity, a median of about six months before onset. Most expanded thyroid clonotypes (frequency above 0.001) were also detected in blood, suggesting blood repertoires may reflect thyroid immune responses. A 13 V-J signature model separated ophthalmopathy from stable hyperthyroidism, with over 85% sensitivity and 81.08% specificity in cross-validation and 80%/75% in testing. Sample size was not statistically predetermined, and investigators were not blinded to group allocation.

The chain couples TRBV2 to TRBJ2-2; D gene: possibly TRBD1, on 5 matching bases. The material sequenced was blood. The TCR was taken from a man younger than 35 with Graves' hyperthyroidism. The nucleotides are TGTGCCAGCAGTGAAAGGGGCAGGGCGAACACCGGGGAGCTGTTTTTT. This encodes CASSERGRANTGELFF.